This entry lists 18 T cell receptor beta chains sequenced from one sample in a study of T-cell reconstitution after alpha-beta-depleted transplantation in children. Unique molecular identifiers tagged the TCRbeta library. TCRdb called the PCR reads again in MiXCR, with one record for every CDR3 protein. This table has around 450,000 distinct CDR3 sequences, around 46% appearing once. The specimen was PBMCs, collected before TCRalphabeta/CD19-depleted stem cell transplant. The receptor source for this set is a girl aged 2-9 years with aplastic anemia, due to receive a stem cell transplant.

J is TRBJ1-2 and V is TRBV12-3 or TRBV12-4; D unresolved. With 4 bases removed from V and 7 bases from J, the gap between germline ends came to 13 bases. This CDR3 comprises 13 residues. The CDR3 spells CASSSLGEGGYTF. CDR3 coding DNA: TGTGCCAGCAGTTCTTTGGGTGAGGGTGGCTACACCTTC.

The chain carries TRBV29-1 and TRBJ2-3; 7 bases align to TRBD1. Germline-derived CDR1 and CDR2 are SQVTM and ANQGSEA. Trimming cost V 5 bases and J 2 bases; bases outside gene matches: 1. This CDR3 has 12 residues. The CDR3 DNA follows: TGCAGCGTTCAGGGGGACACAGATACGCAGTATTTT. Amino acid sequence: CSVQGDTDTQYF.

V usage is TRBV3-1 and J usage is TRBJ2-7; TRBD1 agrees at 8 bases. Germline V lookup: CDR1 LGHDT, CDR2 YNNKEL (reference sequence). The CDR3 contains 14 residues. Germline trimming cut 4 bases from V and 5 bases from J; bases unmatched to any gene: 7. The DNA for the CDR3 is TGTGCCAGCAGCCGCGGACAGGGACAAAACGAGCAGTACTTC. As protein: CASSRGQGQNEQYF.

The chain combines TRBV6-5 with TRBJ1-1; D remains unclear. Trimming shortened V by 1 base and J by 0 bases, and 6 bases separated the two germline ends. Germline CDR1 is MNHEY and CDR2 is SVGAGI. The CDR3 runs 14 residues. The CDR3 DNA follows: TGTGCCAGCAGTTACTTTGCCTTGAACACTGAAGCTTTCTTT. Its protein product is CASSYFALNTEAFF.

This clonotype was recorded a few times. J is TRBJ1-1 and V is TRBV6-6, with unresolved D. Trimming cost V 2 bases and J 3 bases, with 7 bases left between them. The CDR3 sequence is 13 residues long. Per the germline V gene, CDR1 is MNHNY and CDR2 is SVGAGI (reference sequence). CDR3 protein: CASSYPEHTEAFF. The DNA for the CDR3 is TGTGCCAGCAGTTACCCCGAACACACTGAAGCTTTCTTT.

The chain joins TRBV30 to TRBJ2-7; D may be TRBD1 or TRBD2 (5 bases each). The length of the CDR3 is 12 residues. Germline-derived CDR1 and CDR2 are GTSNPN and SVGIG (reference sequence). V gave up 0 bases and J gave up 3 bases, with 6 bases separating them. CDR3 sequence reads: CAWSVGDYEQYF. The CDR3, as DNA: TGTGCCTGGAGTGTGGGGGACTACGAGCAGTACTTC.

This clonotype was detected only a few times. The rearrangement links TRBV15 to TRBJ2-7; maybe TRBD1 (5 bases). V lost 0 bases and J 6 bases, leaving 9 bases between the germline ends. CDR1 and CDR2 from the germline V gene are LNHNV and YYDKDF (reference sequence). This CDR3 has 13 residues. As DNA, the CDR3 is TGTGCCACCAGCAGAGATGCACAGGCCGAGCAGTACTTC. Its translation is CATSRDAQAEQYF.

This clonotype appeared a few times. V gene TRBV5-1 combines with J gene TRBJ2-1, with D perhaps given as TRBD1 or TRBD2 (6 bases each). This CDR3 has 15 residues. The V end was cut by 0 bases, the J end by 7 bases, with 14 bases between. The germline V gene encodes CDR1 SGHRS and CDR2 YFSETQ. CDR3 amino acids: CASSLAGEVRNEQFF. CDR3 coding DNA: TGCGCCAGCAGCTTGGCAGGGGAGGTTAGAAATGAGCAGTTCTTC.

The sample holds a few counts of this clonotype. This sequence joins TRBV20-1 and TRBJ2-5; 9 bases map to TRBD1. In germline, CDR1 is DFQATT, CDR2 SNEGSKA (reference sequence). This CDR3 has 16 residues. The V segment lost 2 bases and the J segment 4 bases; nucleotides outside the gene matches: 11. The CDR3 nucleotides read TGCAGTGCTAGAAGGGACAGGGCTCTTTCAGGAGAGACCCAGTACTTC. Protein product: CSARRDRALSGETQYF.

Many counts were recorded for this clonotype. Being one base from a much bigger clone, this may be a read error. The chain recombines TRBV7-2 with TRBJ1-5, with D maybe TRBD1 (5 bases). The CDR3 totals 12 residues. Germline CDR1 is SGHTA and CDR2 is FQGNSA. The V gene lost 5 bases and the J gene lost 5 bases, with 7 bases spanning the gap. For the CDR3, the DNA is TGTGCCAGCAGCCGGGGCGATCAGCCCCAGCATTTT. This sequence encodes CASSRGDQPQHF.

The chain is built from TRBV7-3 and TRBJ1-6, with 7 positions matching TRBD1. CDR1 and CDR2 from the germline V gene are SGHTA and FQGTGA. The CDR3 runs 12 residues. With 2 bases clipped from V and 13 bases from J, the junction kept 2 bases outside the gene matches. The CDR3 nucleotides are TGTGCCAGCAGCTTACAGGGGGGGCCCCTCCACTTT. Protein sequence: CASSLQGGPLHF.

V and J are TRBV7-6 and TRBJ1-5, with D possibly being TRBD1 (5 bases). Germline CDR1 is SGHVS and CDR2 is FNYEAQ. V was shortened by 5 bases and J by 1 base, with 9 bases between the two germline ends. This CDR3 is built from 14 residues. The CDR3 sequence: CASSTRDSNQPQHF. CDR3 bases: TGTGCCAGCAGCACCCGGGACAGCAATCAGCCCCAGCATTTT.

A few counts support this clonotype. The chain combines TRBV5-5 with TRBJ2-2, with D possibly being TRBD1 (5 bases). The ends were cut back, 0 bases at V and 7 bases at J, with 16 bases in the middle. The CDR3 sequence is 16 residues long. Germline V gene sequence: CDR1 SGHKS, CDR2 YYEKEE (reference sequence). CDR3 coding DNA: TGTGCCAGCAGCTTGGTTCTGTGGGGCGGAGTCGGGGAGCTGTTTTTT. This sequence encodes CASSLVLWGGVGELFF.

About this clonotype itself: The junction departs from the called germline gene at one end, perhaps through a read error. J is TRBJ2-7 and V is TRBV5-4; 12 nucleotides line up with TRBD2. Germline V gene data show CDR1 as SGHNT and CDR2 as YYREEE (reference sequence). This CDR3 region has 14 residues. The CDR3 reads CASSRLAGAYEQHF. The CDR3 DNA follows: TGTGCCAGCAGCCGACTAGCGGGAGCCTACGAGCAGCACTTC.

This clonotype was detected many times. This chain connects TRBV5-1 to TRBJ2-5; D is perhaps TRBD2 (5 bases). Deletions cut 3 bases from V and 1 base from J, with 13 bases between. Germline loops: CDR1 SGHRS, CDR2 YFSETQ. This CDR3 is built from 15 residues. The CDR3: CASSSPLSGQETQYF. The CDR3 DNA reads TGCGCCAGCAGCTCCCCCCTGAGCGGCCAAGAGACCCAGTACTTC. The full variable domain, completed using reference TRBV5-1 and TRBJ2-5, is KAGVTQTPRYLIKTRGQQVTLSCSPISGHRSVSWYQQTPGQGLQFLFEYFSETQRNKGNFPGRFSGRQFSNSRSEMNVSTLELGDSALYLCASSSPLSGQETQYFGPGTRLLVL.

The table lists this clonotype with a few counts. This rearrangement joins TRBV3-1 to TRBJ2-5, with D unresolved. V was trimmed by 2 bases and J by 6 bases, leaving 7 bases between them. Germline lookup yields CDR1 LGHDT and CDR2 YNNKEL (reference sequence). The CDR3 sequence is 12 residues long. CDR3 sequence reads: CASSQIVQTQYF. The CDR3 region has the DNA TGTGCCAGCAGCCAAATTGTACAGACCCAGTACTTC.

The chain joins TRBV12-3 or TRBV12-4 to TRBJ2-1; D is unresolved. Deletions cut 1 base from V and 12 bases from J, with 13 bases between. This CDR3 contains 13 residues. CDR3 bases: TGTGCCAGCAGTTTAGATTGGGGTGTTTTGCAGTTCTTC. It codes for CASSLDWGVLQFF.

This clonotype was counted a few times. The chain recombines TRBV11-2 with TRBJ2-1, with D unresolved. This CDR3 is 15 amino acids long. Deletions cut 1 base from V and 6 bases from J, with 13 bases between. Per the germline V gene, CDR1 is SGHAT and CDR2 is FQNNGV. The CDR3 nucleotides read TGTGCCAGCAGCTTAGCCAGGATTGACACCAATGAGCAGTTCTTC. This codes for CASSLARIDTNEQFF.